A selection of T cell receptor beta chains follows, all from one sample in a study of blood T cells in healthy people across ages. TCRdb analysed the 5' RACE reads with MiXCR anew, one entry per CDR3 protein. The sample carries 1.5 million to 2 million distinct CDR3 sequences, 28% recorded once. Sample: blood. The receptors shown here come from a young woman in good health. Both conserved end residues are part of each CDR3. A D gene is named only where the DNA matches it firmly. For some rows the clone size is stated as once, few or many, or as a class when expanded; others skip it.

TRBJ2-7 | TRBD1 | few | TRBV5-1 | 16 | CASSRVGGTGGGEQYF
TRBJ2-3 | NA | NA | TRBV6-6 | 12 | CASGGSPDTQYF
TRBJ2-5 | TRBD2 | NA | TRBV9 | 17 | CASSVSGALAGGETQYF
TRBJ2-7 | TRBD1 | few | TRBV6-2/TRBV6-3 | 15 | CASSGPGTGSHEQYF
TRBJ2-1 | TRBD1 | NA | TRBV7-2 | 17 | CASSLLQGTIVGNEQFF
TRBJ2-7 | NA | many | TRBV20-1 | 12 | CSAPGLYAGQYF
TRBJ2-7 | NA | few | TRBV3-1 | 14 | CASSPNSGSYEQYF
TRBJ2-1 | NA | many | TRBV4-3 | 14 | CASSQDTGKNEQFF
TRBJ1-5 | NA | many | TRBV29-1 | 12 | CSVGGPNQPQHF
TRBJ2-1 | TRBD2 | NA | TRBV6-2/TRBV6-3 | 16 | CASTRSGREAYNEQFF
TRBJ1-6 | NA | NA | TRBV16 | 14 | CASSHGTFGSPLHF
TRBJ1-2 | TRBD1 | NA | TRBV27 | 14 | CASSKPGQGYGYTF
TRBJ2-7 | NA | NA | TRBV7-2 | 17 | CASSIPQGGGSAYEQYF
NA | NA | NA | TRBV7-9 | 15 | CASSFDLTNAYEQYF
TRBJ1-1 | NA | NA | TRBV12-3/TRBV12-4 | 13 | CASSYRGIPEAFF
TRBJ1-4 | NA | NA | TRBV6-5 | 16 | CASSPRLIATNEKLFF